A single sample gave rise to the 32 T cell receptor beta chains below, sequenced in a study of cytomegalovirus exposure and HLA in healthy donors. Primers: 60 Vbeta forward and 13 Jbeta reverse. The assay was immunoSEQ multiplex PCR, and TCRdb's table has in-frame clones only and misses some. This table has some 150,000 clones, around three fifths appearing once. Sequencing used PBMCs. The receptor source for this set is a woman aged 35 to 49 in good health and CMV-seronegative.

The rearrangement joins TRBV30 to TRBJ2-7; 10 bases match TRBD1. The germline V gene has CDR1 GTSNPN and CDR2 SVGIG (reference sequence). V dropped 6 bases and J dropped 4; count of bases not matched to a gene: 6. CDR3 length: 13 residues. The DNA of the CDR3 is TGTGCCTGTTCGACAGGGGGCTCGTACGAGCAGTACTTC. Translated: CACSTGGSYEQYF.

V and J are TRBV5-1 and TRBJ2-1; 10 bases match TRBD1. The germline gives CDR1 SGHRS, CDR2 YFSETQ. With 2 bases clipped from V and 2 bases from J, the junction kept 7 bases outside the gene matches. CDR3 length equals 17 residues. The CDR3 loop is CASSLFGTGVTYNEQFF. CDR3 nucleotides: TGCGCCAGCAGCTTATTCGGGACAGGGGTTACCTACAATGAGCAGTTCTTC.

This chain links TRBV28 with TRBJ2-5, with D unclear. V was pared by 10 bases and J by 4 bases, with 22 bases between. This CDR3 region has 15 residues. CDR1 and CDR2 (germline): MDHEN, SYDVKM. The CDR3 protein is CATKLSTVVGETQYF. CDR3 DNA sequence: TGTGCCACCAAATTGTCTACAGTGGTCGGAGAGACCCAGTACTTC.

The V and J genes are TRBV7-2 and TRBJ1-2; 9 bases agree with TRBD1. J gave up 4 bases and V 1 base, and 4 bases lay outside the gene matches. Germline V CDR1 and CDR2: SGHTA, FQGNSA. The CDR3 runs 15 residues. Here the CDR3 reads CASSLGTGDSYGYTF. The CDR3 nucleotides are TGTGCCAGCAGCTTAGGGACAGGGGATAGCTATGGCTACACCTTC.

This clone has just one count. The chain has TRBV4-1 and TRBJ2-4; tentatively, D is TRBD2 (6 bases). The CDR3 sequence is 16 residues long. V lost 3 bases, J lost 0 bases, and 12 bases lay in between. The germline V gene encodes CDR1 MGHRA and CDR2 YSYEKL. The CDR3 loop is CASSQAPGGAKNIQYF. In DNA, the CDR3 is TGCGCCAGCAGCCAGGCCCCCGGGGGAGCCAAAAACATTCAGTACTTC.

The V and J genes are TRBV14 and TRBJ1-2; 8 bases line up with TRBD1. CDR3 length equals 13 residues. Germline values: CDR1 SGHDN, CDR2 FVKESK. The trim removed 0 bases at V and 11 bases at J, leaving 5 bases unmatched. The CDR3 reads CASSQDRGLRYTF. CDR3 in DNA: TGTGCCAGCAGCCAAGACAGGGGGCTTAGATACACCTTC.

The chain is built from TRBV4-1 and TRBJ2-7; 11 bases map to TRBD1. Per germline, CDR1 MGHRA and CDR2 YSYEKL. The trim removed 1 base at V and 2 bases at J, leaving 7 bases unmatched. The CDR3 extends over 17 amino acids. The CDR3 spells CASSQAGGQGGTYEQYF. DNA for the CDR3: TGCGCCAGCAGCCAAGCGGGGGGACAGGGGGGAACCTACGAGCAGTACTTC.

This chain joins TRBV2 and TRBJ2-7; tentatively, D is TRBD1 (6 bases). This CDR3 is 13 amino acids long. The V end was cut by 8 bases, the J end by 6 bases, with 17 bases between. Germline V gives CDR1 SNHLY, CDR2 FYNNEI. The CDR3 nucleotides are TGTGCCAGCGAGAATGAGGGGGTCGGCGAGCAGTACTTC. This codes for CASENEGVGEQYF.

The chain has TRBV20-1 and TRBJ2-1; unclear D gene. The CDR3 sequence is 11 residues long. Trimming cost V 5 bases and J 10 bases, with 12 bases left between them. Germline V gene lookup returns CDR1 DFQATT and CDR2 SNEGSKA (reference sequence). The CDR3 here is CSAAPVEEQFF. In nucleotides, the CDR3 is TGCAGTGCTGCCCCGGTTGAGGAGCAGTTCTTC.

As DNA, the CDR3 is TGTGCCATCAGTGCGCGGACAGGGGGCGGTGGGGCCAACGTCCTGACTTTC. It specifies CAISARTGGGGANVLTF. The gene calls are TRBV10-3 and TRBJ2-6, with 11 bases fitting TRBD1. V was clipped by 4 bases and J by 3 bases; unmatched bases: 5. The germline V gene encodes CDR1 ENHRY and CDR2 SYGVKD. The CDR3 consists of 17 residues.

The chain links TRBV30 to TRBJ2-2, with TRBD1 matching over 9 bases. The CDR3 length is 14 residues. With V trimmed by 7 bases and J by 8 bases, 11 bases remained unmatched. The germline V gene encodes CDR1 GTSNPN and CDR2 SVGIG (reference sequence). In nucleotides, the CDR3 is TGTGCCTCGAATTACAGGGGGCGGACGGGGGAGCTGTTTTTT. Amino acids: CASNYRGRTGELFF.

In nucleotides, the CDR3 is TGTGCCAGCAGCCAAGCTTACGAGGAAAAACTGTTTTTT. Protein sequence: CASSQAYEEKLFF. The chain joins TRBV4-2 to TRBJ1-4; no clear D. Germline loops: CDR1 LGHNA, CDR2 YNFKEQ. The CDR3 is 13 residues long. The V gene lost 1 base and the J gene lost 8 bases, with 8 bases spanning the gap.

This clone turned up a few times. The rearrangement links TRBV11-2 to TRBJ2-1, with 10 positions matching TRBD2. Per the germline V gene, CDR1 is SGHAT and CDR2 is FQNNGV. Trimming at V came to 0 bases and at J to 0 bases, leaving 8 bases not matched to a gene. CDR3 length: 19 amino acids. This CDR3 reads CASSLDIAGGLSSYNEQFF. The CDR3 DNA reads TGTGCCAGCAGCTTAGATATAGCGGGGGGCCTTAGCTCCTACAATGAGCAGTTCTTC.

This clone has a single count. The J gene is TRBJ2-3, the V gene TRBV4-3, with 9 positions matching TRBD2. Germline lookup yields CDR1 LGHNA and CDR2 YSLEER. The CDR3 is 17 residues long. With 0 bases clipped from V and 2 bases from J, the junction kept 6 bases outside the gene matches. CDR3 nucleotide sequence: TGCGCCAGCAGCCAAGAGGAGACTAGCGGCTCCACAGATACGCAGTATTTT. Translation: CASSQEETSGSTDTQYF.

This clone occurred once. The rearrangement joins TRBV6-5 to TRBJ2-1, with 10 bases identical to TRBD2. The V gene's germline CDR1 is MNHEY and CDR2 SVGAGI. The CDR3 has 14 residues. Unmatched junction bases numbered 0, after V lost 5 bases and J lost 2 bases. The CDR3 DNA follows: TGTGCCAGCAGTGGACTAGCGGCCTACAATGAGCAGTTCTTC. Protein sequence: CASSGLAAYNEQFF.

This chain joins TRBV4-2 and TRBJ2-1; 9 nucleotides line up with TRBD2. Trimming at V came to 1 base and at J to 2 bases, leaving 6 bases not matched to a gene. Germline CDR1 reads LGHNA; CDR2 reads YNFKEQ. The CDR3 loop spans 17 amino acids. In DNA, the CDR3 is TGTGCCAGCAGCCAAGGACGACGACTAGCGGCCTACAATGAGCAGTTCTTC. It is translated as CASSQGRRLAAYNEQFF.

The chain combines TRBV7-2 with TRBJ1-5; 9 nucleotides line up with TRBD1. J gave up 5 bases and V 5 bases, and 4 bases lay outside the gene matches. The CDR3 runs 14 residues. Germline-derived CDR1 and CDR2 are SGHTA and FQGNSA. In DNA form, the CDR3 reads TGTGCCAGCAGCGCGACAGGGGGGTATCAGCCCCAGCATTTT. Its protein product is CASSATGGYQPQHF.

The CDR3 here is CAWSEDRPSYNEQFF. CDR3 nucleotides: TGTGCCTGGAGTGAGGACAGGCCCTCCTACAATGAGCAGTTCTTC. J is TRBJ2-1 and V is TRBV30; 7 nucleotides align to TRBD1. The CDR3 sequence is 15 residues long. Germline V gives CDR1 GTSNPN, CDR2 SVGIG (reference sequence). V shed 1 base and J 0 bases; nucleotides not matched to a gene: 3.

The chain combines TRBV14 with TRBJ1-6, with 7 bases fitting TRBD1. CDR1 is SGHDN, CDR2 FVKESK, per germline. With V trimmed by 4 bases and J by 9 bases, 6 bases remained unmatched. This CDR3 has 14 residues. The CDR3 loop reads CASSPRQGGSPLHF. The CDR3, as DNA: TGTGCCAGCAGCCCTAGGCAGGGGGGTTCACCCCTCCACTTT. Supplemented by reference TRBV14 and TRBJ1-6, the full variable domain reads EAGVTQFPSHSVIEKGQTVTLRCDPISGHDNLYWYRRVMGKEIKFLLHFVKESKQDESGMPNNRFLAERTGGTYSTLKVQPAELEDSGVYFCASSPRQGGSPLHFGNGTRLTVT.

The chain links TRBV27 to TRBJ2-1; 7 bases are a match to TRBD2. The germline V gene encodes CDR1 MNHEY and CDR2 SMNVEV (reference sequence). This CDR3 has 19 residues. V gave up 4 bases and J gave up 0 bases; unmatched junction bases: 15. The CDR3: CASSSILARRLSSYNEQFF. The CDR3 DNA is TGTGCCAGCAGTTCCATACTAGCGAGAAGACTGAGCTCCTACAATGAGCAGTTCTTC.

The CDR3 region is CASSSPGGAGGTDTQYF. The CDR3 nucleotides are TGTGCCAGCAGCTCCCCGGGGGGGGCGGGGGGTACAGATACGCAGTATTTT. The chain combines TRBV7-6 with TRBJ2-3, with 8 bases aligning to TRBD2. CDR1 is SGHVS, CDR2 FNYEAQ, per germline. This CDR3 is 17 amino acids long. Germline trimming cut 4 bases from V and 3 bases from J; bases unmatched to any gene: 12.

The rearrangement joins TRBV29-1 to TRBJ1-5; 7 bases are shared with TRBD1. This CDR3 is 14 amino acids long. Germline-derived CDR1 and CDR2 are SQVTM and ANQGSEA. V lost 7 bases and J lost 2; bases outside the gene matches: 8. This CDR3 reads CSAQTGLGNQPQHF. CDR3 nucleotides: TGCAGCGCCCAGACAGGGTTGGGCAATCAGCCCCAGCATTTT.

This chain uses TRBV28 with TRBJ2-7; 10 bases map to TRBD1. J lost 4 bases, V lost 8 bases, and 8 bases had no gene match. The length of the CDR3 is 14 residues. The germline V gene encodes CDR1 MDHEN and CDR2 SYDVKM. CDR3 DNA: TGTGCCAGCGGCCGGGACAGGGGAAAGTACGAGCAGTACTTC. It yields the protein CASGRDRGKYEQYF.

The count of this clone is one. CDR3 amino acids: CASSGQGIETQYF. DNA of the CDR3: TGTGCCAGCAGCGGGCAGGGGATAGAGACCCAGTACTTC. V usage is TRBV7-8 and J usage is TRBJ2-5, with D maybe TRBD1 (6 bases). Germline-derived CDR1 and CDR2 are SGHVS and FQNEAQ. The CDR3 spans 13 residues. With 5 bases removed from V and 4 bases from J, the gap between germline ends came to 11 bases.

The chain combines TRBV9 with TRBJ2-1; D may be TRBD1 (8 bases). The CDR3 contains 15 residues. Germline V gene lookup returns CDR1 SGDLS and CDR2 YYNGEE. The germline V and J ends were trimmed by 4 bases and 5 bases, with 16 bases remaining between them. The CDR3 here is CASSPRQGTNNEQFF. DNA of the CDR3: TGTGCCAGCAGCCCAAGACAGGGGACTAACAATGAGCAGTTCTTC.

This chain connects TRBV5-1 to TRBJ2-7; D perhaps matches TRBD1 (7 bases). The V end lost 2 bases, the J end lost 3 bases, and 12 bases lay between the germline ends. The CDR3 spans 14 residues. The germline V gene has CDR1 SGHRS and CDR2 YFSETQ. CDR3 in amino acids: CASSLRQGGYEQYF. CDR3 DNA sequence: TGCGCCAGCAGCTTAAGACAGGGAGGCTACGAGCAGTACTTC.

The V gene is TRBV5-5, the J gene TRBJ1-5; 9 bases are shared with TRBD1. The J segment lost 2 bases and the V segment lost 5 bases, leaving 11 bases of the junction unmatched. This CDR3 comprises 17 residues. Germline V lookup: CDR1 SGHKS, CDR2 YYEKEE (reference sequence). CDR3 in DNA: TGTGCCAGCAGTCCACAGGGGGCAGCGCTTGGCAATCAGCCCCAGCATTTT. Translating gives CASSPQGAALGNQPQHF.

The chain carries TRBV29-1 and TRBJ1-1; 11 nucleotides match TRBD1. Germline values: CDR1 SQVTM, CDR2 ANQGSEA. This CDR3 has 14 residues. The ends lost 6 bases at V and 6 bases at J; junction bases unmatched: 9. CDR3 nucleotide sequence: TGCAGCGTCCACAGGACAGGGGGCAGGGCTGAAGCTTTCTTT. This codes for CSVHRTGGRAEAFF.

This clone was seen a handful of times. The genes are TRBV5-1 and TRBJ1-1; D is ambiguous. Trimming took 0 bases from V and 0 from J, leaving 3 bases between them. Germline CDR1 is SGHRS and CDR2 is YFSETQ. The CDR3 covers 13 residues. CDR3 in DNA: TGCGCCAGCAGCTTGGCGGTGAACACTGAAGCTTTCTTT. Its translation: CASSLAVNTEAFF.

V usage is TRBV10-3 and J usage is TRBJ1-2; 10 nucleotides align to TRBD1. The germline CDR1 and CDR2 sequences are ENHRY and SYGVKD. The J segment lost 6 bases and the V segment lost 6 bases, leaving 4 bases of the junction unmatched. The CDR3 covers 13 residues. The CDR3 loop reads CAISLGQGDGYTF. The CDR3 coding sequence is TGTGCCATCAGCCTAGGACAGGGGGATGGCTACACCTTC.

This chain uses TRBV9 with TRBJ2-7; 11 bases agree with TRBD2. The junction had 6 bases not matched to a gene; V was cut back by 0 bases and J by 4 bases. The CDR3 has 16 residues. CDR1 SGDLS and CDR2 YYNGEE come from the germline V gene. DNA for the CDR3: TGTGCCAGCAGCGTAGGGCTAGCGGGGGGCCGGTACGAGCAGTACTTC. Protein sequence: CASSVGLAGGRYEQYF.

The chain couples TRBV4-3 to TRBJ2-3; 8 bases agree with TRBD2. Germline CDR1 LGHNA, CDR2 YSLEER. Losses at the gene ends were 1 base for V and 1 base for J; bases not matched to a gene: 1. CDR3 length equals 15 residues. CDR3 nucleotides: TGCGCCAGCAGCCAAGGAGCGGGGGGCACAGATACGCAGTATTTT. Its protein product is CASSQGAGGTDTQYF.